Listed below are T cell receptor beta chains from one sample, sequenced in a study of T cell responses to AZD1222 COVID-19 vaccine. The assay was immunoSEQ multiplex PCR, and TCRdb's table has in-frame clones only and misses some. The table includes over 150,000 clones, approximately 95% detected once. This sample comprised peripheral blood, obtained 28 days after the second AZD1222 dose. These receptors all stem from an adult who received the AZD1222 COVID-19 vaccine. Each CDR3 is given with its conserved first and last residue. Each record gives: clone size, V gene, D gene, J gene, CDR3 DNA, CDR3 protein. D genes are given only for firm matches. A clone size is listed for some rows: how often the clone was seen (once, few, many), or a class if it is expanded.

>.|TRBV6-2/TRBV6-3|.|TRBJ1-5
TGTGCCAGCAGCACTGACAGAAGCAATCAGCCCCAGCATTTT
CASSTDRSNQPQHF
>once|TRBV6-2/TRBV6-3|.|TRBJ1-1
TGTGCCAGCAGTTCGGACATGAACACTGAAGCTTTCTTT
CASSSDMNTEAFF
>.|TRBV5-5|.|TRBJ1-1
TGTGCCAGCAGCTTGGAATGGAGGGGGAACACTGAAGCTTTCTTT
CASSLEWRGNTEAFF
>.|TRBV2|.|TRBJ2-2
TGTGCCAGCGGGAGGGGGGAAGGGACCGGGGAGCTGTTTTTT
CASGRGEGTGELFF
>.|TRBV19|.|TRBJ2-1
TGTGCCAGTAGTAGGGGGAACAGGGTCAATGAGCAGTTCTTC
CASSRGNRVNEQFF
>.|TRBV2|.|TRBJ2-3
TGTGCCAGCAGTGTAATTCTGCTCACAGATACGCAGTATTTT
CASSVILLTDTQYF
>.|TRBV19|.|TRBJ1-1
TGTGCCAGTAGTATAGATCTTTGGGCGAGCGCCACTGAAGCTTTCTTT
CASSIDLWASATEAFF
>.|TRBV10-3|TRBD2|TRBJ2-3
TGTGCCATCAGTGAGTCATGGACTAGCGGGGGCACAGATACGCAGTATTTT
CAISESWTSGGTDTQYF
>.|TRBV4-3|.|TRBJ1-4
TGCGCCAGCAGCCAAGAGCCCCGGGGGGCTCGGGAAAAACTGTTTTTT
CASSQEPRGAREKLFF
>.|TRBV7-9|.|TRBJ1-4
TGTGCCAGCAGCTCGGATGGGGGGAGGAATGAAAAACTGTTTTTT
CASSSDGGRNEKLFF
>.|TRBV2|.|TRBJ1-6
TGTGCCAGCATTCCCCCGGTCCTGCAGGGGCTTAATTCACCCCTCCACTTT
CASIPPVLQGLNSPLHF
>.|TRBV7-2|.|TRBJ2-4
TGTGCCAGCAGCTCACCTGGACAGAGGGAGTACTTC
CASSSPGQREYF
>.|TRBV3-1/TRBV3-2|TRBD1|TRBJ2-1
TGTGCCAGCAGCCAGTCCGGGACAGGGCCCAACAATGAGCAGTTCTTC
CASSQSGTGPNNEQFF
>.|TRBV6-4|.|TRBJ1-5
TGTGCCAGCAGTGGGGATTCCGGACAGCCCCAGCATTTT
CASSGDSGQPQHF